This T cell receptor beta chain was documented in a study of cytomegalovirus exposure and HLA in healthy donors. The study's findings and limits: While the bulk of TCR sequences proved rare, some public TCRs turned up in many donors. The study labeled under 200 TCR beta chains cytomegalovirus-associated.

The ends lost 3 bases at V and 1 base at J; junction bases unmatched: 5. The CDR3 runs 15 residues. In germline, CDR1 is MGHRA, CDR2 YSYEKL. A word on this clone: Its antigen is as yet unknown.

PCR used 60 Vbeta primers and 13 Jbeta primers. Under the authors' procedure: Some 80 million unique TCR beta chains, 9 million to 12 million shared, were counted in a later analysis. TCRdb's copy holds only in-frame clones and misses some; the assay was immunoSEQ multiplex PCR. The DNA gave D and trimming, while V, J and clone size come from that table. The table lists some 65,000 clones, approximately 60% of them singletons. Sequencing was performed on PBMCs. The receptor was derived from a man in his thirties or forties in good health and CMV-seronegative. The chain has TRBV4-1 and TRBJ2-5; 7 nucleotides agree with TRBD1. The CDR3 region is CASSQTRQGQETQYF. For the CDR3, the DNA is TGCGCCAGCAGCCAGACCCGACAGGGCCAAGAGACCCAGTACTTC.